The 24 T cell receptor beta chains presented below share a single source sample, sequenced in a study of T cell repertoires in cytomegalovirus infection. TCRdb recomputed calls from the reads with MiXCR, one row per CDR3 protein. The data contain 85,000 to 120,000 distinct CDR3 sequences, 15% to 20% of them seen just once; the ten biggest clones take up over 8%. Sequencing was performed on PBMCs. Source of these receptors: a human donor in good health (CMV status not recorded). Some clones in this sample may be carry-over from other donors' samples.

This clonotype was recorded at least ten times. The V call is TRBV5-1, the J call TRBJ2-7, with no clear D. Germline V gene lookup returns CDR1 SGHRS and CDR2 YFSETQ. V shed 0 bases and J shed 4 bases, with 8 bases lying between them. The CDR3 runs to 13 residues. The CDR3 here is CASSLDGQYEQYF. The CDR3 region has the DNA TGCGCCAGCAGCTTGGATGGGCAGTACGAGCAGTACTTC.

This clonotype was seen ten or more times. The chain is built from TRBV25-1 and TRBJ1-5, with D possibly matching TRBD1 (5 bases). Trimming left V 2 bases short and J 6 bases short, with 8 bases between. CDR1 is MGHDK, CDR2 SYGVNS, per germline. This CDR3 spans 13 amino acids. CDR3 coding DNA: TGTGCCAGCAGTGAAGGGGGAAGTCAGCCCCAGCATTTT. Translation gives CASSEGGSQPQHF.

V and J are TRBV12-3 or TRBV12-4 and TRBJ1-1, with D unclear. The ends were cut back, 1 base at V and 3 bases at J, with 12 bases in the middle. This CDR3 region has 15 residues. CDR3 in amino acids: CASSLGAGADTEAFF. The CDR3 nucleotides are TGTGCCAGCAGTTTAGGGGCAGGCGCGGACACTGAAGCTTTCTTT.

In its sample, this clonotype ranks as large. This rearrangement joins TRBV7-6 to TRBJ2-5, with no clear D. The germline V and J ends were trimmed by 5 bases and 5 bases, with 9 bases remaining between them. The V gene's germline CDR1 is SGHVS and CDR2 FNYEAQ. The CDR3 extends over 12 amino acids. CDR3 loop: CASSADRETQYF. CDR3 coding DNA: TGTGCCAGCAGCGCCGATAGGGAGACCCAGTACTTC.

This chain uses TRBV20-1 with TRBJ2-1; 9 bases align to TRBD2. This CDR3 spans 16 amino acids. In germline, CDR1 is DFQATT, CDR2 SNEGSKA (reference sequence). The V gene end was trimmed by 3 bases and the J gene end by 1 base; junction bases not matched to a gene: 7. CDR3 DNA sequence: TGCAGTGCTAGGGTCGCGGGGGGGCAGTCCTACAATGAGCAGTTCTTC. Protein sequence: CSARVAGGQSYNEQFF.

The chain combines TRBV18 with TRBJ2-5; unclear D gene. The length of the CDR3 is 15 residues. Germline lookup yields CDR1 KGHSH and CDR2 LQKENI. V lost 4 bases and J 1 base, leaving 13 bases between the germline ends. CDR3 DNA sequence: TGTGCCAGCTCACTATCTTACACTATCCAAGAGACCCAGTACTTC. This sequence encodes CASSLSYTIQETQYF.

With respect to this clonotype: This may be a read error, as it is one base from a much larger clone. V and J are TRBV7-9 and TRBJ2-3; D unresolved. This CDR3 contains 12 residues. Germline values: CDR1 SEHNR, CDR2 FQNEAQ (reference sequence). The DNA of the CDR3 is TGTTCCAGCAGCCCGGAGAGCCTACGACCGTATTTT. This gives the protein CSSSPESLRPYF. The full variable domain, with the rest looked up from reference TRBV7-9 and TRBJ2-3, is DTGVSQNPRHKITKRGQNVTFRCDPISEHNRLYWYRQTLGQGPEFLTYFQNEAQLEKSRLLSDRFSAERPKGSFSTLEIQRTEQGDSAMYLCSSSPESLRPYFGPGTRLTVL.

This clonotype was observed once. The chain has TRBV14 and TRBJ2-5; D unresolved. The V end was cut by 5 bases, the J end by 0 bases, with 7 bases between. This CDR3 has 13 residues. Germline CDR1 is SGHDN and CDR2 is FVKESK. The CDR3 bases are TGTGCCAGCAGCTTCACCAACCAAGAGACCCAGTACTTC. Amino acids: CASSFTNQETQYF.

As DNA, the CDR3 is TGCAGTGCTAGAAATACTAGCGGTCCTGACTACGAGCAGTACTTC. It codes for CSARNTSGPDYEQYF. The J gene is TRBJ2-7, the V gene TRBV20-1; TRBD2 agrees at 8 bases. Germline V lookup: CDR1 DFQATT, CDR2 SNEGSKA (reference sequence). Trimming at V came to 2 bases and at J to 3 bases, leaving 9 bases not matched to a gene. The CDR3 consists of 15 residues.

The chain uses TRBV5-1 and TRBJ1-1, with D uncertain. The CDR3 has 12 residues. Per the germline V gene, CDR1 is SGHRS and CDR2 is YFSETQ. The V and J ends lost 4 bases and 7 bases respectively, with 11 bases between them. The CDR3, as DNA: TGCGCCAGCAGCAAGGATTGGAATGAAGCTTTCTTT. Residues: CASSKDWNEAFF.

This clonotype appeared many times. The chain combines TRBV7-2 with TRBJ2-1; 7 bases are shared with TRBD1. CDR1 and CDR2 (germline): SGHTA, FQGNSA. The CDR3 is made up of 16 amino acids. With 10 bases clipped from V and 9 bases from J, the junction kept 21 bases outside the gene matches. In DNA, the CDR3 is TGTGCCAAAGGGCGAGTAAAGGGGACAGCGAACCCTGAGCAGTTCTTC. It yields the protein CAKGRVKGTANPEQFF.

This clonotype was detected many times. The CDR3 DNA reads TGTGCCAGCAGCCTACGACAGGGGTGGGCTTTCTTT. This gives the protein CASSLRQGWAFF. The chain employs TRBV7-2 and TRBJ1-1, with 8 positions matching TRBD1. The CDR3 loop spans 12 amino acids. CDR1 SGHTA and CDR2 FQGNSA come from the germline V gene. V trimming: 5 bases; J trimming: 11 bases; junction bases outside the gene matches: 7.

The J gene is TRBJ2-4, the V gene TRBV24-1; D assignment may be TRBD1 or TRBD2 (7 bases each). This CDR3 is 15 amino acids long. In germline, CDR1 is KGHDR, CDR2 SFDVKD. Trimming removed 4 bases from V and 8 bases from J, with 17 bases in between. This chain's CDR3 is CATSDPGEGAYIQYF. The CDR3 DNA follows: TGTGCCACCAGTGACCCCGGGGAGGGGGCATACATTCAGTACTTC.

This clonotype has a count of ten or more. The gene calls are TRBV7-2 and TRBJ1-2; D call uncertain. The germline V gene encodes CDR1 SGHTA and CDR2 FQGNSA. The CDR3 is 13 amino acids. V was shortened by 5 bases and J by 8 bases, with 15 bases between the two germline ends. The CDR3 DNA is TGTGCCAGCAGCCCACCTCAGGTTCAAGGCTACACCTTC. The encoded protein is CASSPPQVQGYTF. The full variable domain, rest sourced from reference TRBV7-2 and TRBJ1-2, is GAGVSQSPSNKVTEKGKDVELRCDPISGHTALYWYRQSLGQGLEFLIYFQGNSAPDKSGLPSDRFSAERTGGSVSTLTIQRTQQEDSAVYLCASSPPQVQGYTFGSGTRLTVV.

This clonotype has ten or more counts. The J gene is TRBJ1-1, the V gene TRBV15; 8 positions match TRBD1. The CDR3 sequence is 15 residues long. Germline-derived CDR1 and CDR2 are LNHNV and YYDKDF (reference sequence). With 0 bases clipped from V and 6 bases from J, the junction kept 6 bases outside the gene matches. The CDR3 DNA is TGTGCCACCAGCAGAGATCGAACAGGGGGGGCTGAAGCTTTCTTT. Its protein is CATSRDRTGGAEAFF.

This clonotype was seen at least ten times. The V gene is TRBV19, the J gene TRBJ2-1; D remains unclear. The length of the CDR3 is 13 residues. Germline V gene data show CDR1 as LNHDA and CDR2 as SQIVND (reference sequence). Deletions cut 4 bases from V and 6 bases from J, with 10 bases between. CDR3 protein: CASSTRVLNEQFF. The CDR3 DNA reads TGTGCCAGTAGTACTCGGGTTCTCAATGAGCAGTTCTTC.

This clonotype occurred many times. The rearrangement joins TRBV7-2 to TRBJ2-5, with 9 bases that match TRBD1. The CDR3 covers 14 residues. In germline, CDR1 is SGHTA, CDR2 FQGNSA. Losses at the gene ends were 5 bases for V and 7 bases for J; bases not matched to a gene: 8. The CDR3 sequence is CASSTSGTGWTQYF. CDR3 DNA: TGTGCCAGCAGCACTTCCGGGACAGGGTGGACCCAGTACTTC.

The chain uses TRBV6-1 and TRBJ1-4, with TRBD1 matching over 7 bases. This CDR3 is 18 amino acids long. V shed 6 bases, J shed 4 bases, and the junction held 17 bases outside the gene matches. Germline V gene lookup returns CDR1 MNHNS and CDR2 SASEGT. CDR3 residues: CASSRGTARIGDNEKLFF. CDR3 nucleotides: TGTGCCAGCAGCCGTGGGACAGCCCGGATTGGGGATAATGAAAAACTGTTTTTT.

This clonotype was observed a few times. This chain links TRBV11-2 with TRBJ1-2; no definite D call. V was clipped by 5 bases and J by 6 bases, with 16 bases between them. The CDR3 sequence is 14 residues long. Germline loops: CDR1 SGHAT, CDR2 FQNNGV. Here the CDR3 DNA reads TGTGCCAGCAGCGGTGGGGTCCTTGGCGATGGCTACACCTTC. Residues: CASSGGVLGDGYTF.

This clonotype was counted between two and nine times. The rearrangement joins TRBV20-1 to TRBJ2-1; D may be TRBD2 (6 bases). CDR3 length equals 15 residues. The V end lost 6 bases, the J end lost 4 bases, and 19 bases lay between the germline ends. Germline CDR1 DFQATT, CDR2 SNEGSKA (reference sequence). The CDR3 sequence: CSARVRRGLYNEQFF. The CDR3 bases are TGCAGTGCAAGGGTCAGGCGGGGACTGTACAATGAGCAGTTCTTC.

This CDR3 reads CASSGDPNQPQHF. CDR3 in DNA: TGTGCCAGCAGCGGGGATCCAAATCAGCCCCAGCATTTT. This sequence joins TRBV5-4 and TRBJ1-5; unclear D gene. Germline loops: CDR1 SGHNT, CDR2 YYREEE (reference sequence). The CDR3 consists of 13 residues. The V and J ends lost 4 bases and 4 bases respectively, with 9 bases between them.

The V gene is TRBV20-1, the J gene TRBJ2-3, with D possibly being TRBD2 (6 bases). The CDR3 has 14 residues. V was shortened by 1 base and J by 2 bases, with 10 bases between the two germline ends. The germline V gene has CDR1 DFQATT and CDR2 SNEGSKA (reference sequence). CDR3 nucleotides: TGCAGTGCTAGAGTTGCGGGGATCACAGATACGCAGTATTTT. This sequence encodes CSARVAGITDTQYF.

The rearrangement joins TRBV6-6 to TRBJ1-2, with D perhaps TRBD1 (5 bases). The CDR3 has 14 residues. With 6 bases removed from V and 4 bases from J, the gap between germline ends came to 15 bases. The V gene's germline CDR1 is MNHNY and CDR2 SVGAGI (reference sequence). In DNA, the CDR3 is TGTGCCAGCAGCCTTTTACGGGGGTCCTATGGCTACACCTTC. Its translation is CASSLLRGSYGYTF.

This clonotype has more than one count but fewer than ten. The rearrangement uses TRBV5-1 and TRBJ1-2; D perhaps matches TRBD1 (5 bases). There are 15 residues in the CDR3. The germline V and J ends were trimmed by 3 bases and 1 base, with 13 bases remaining between them. From germline, CDR1 is SGHRS and CDR2 YFSETQ. In DNA form, the CDR3 reads TGCGCCAGCAGCTGGCAGCAGGGAGGTAACTATGGCTACACCTTC. This codes for CASSWQQGGNYGYTF.